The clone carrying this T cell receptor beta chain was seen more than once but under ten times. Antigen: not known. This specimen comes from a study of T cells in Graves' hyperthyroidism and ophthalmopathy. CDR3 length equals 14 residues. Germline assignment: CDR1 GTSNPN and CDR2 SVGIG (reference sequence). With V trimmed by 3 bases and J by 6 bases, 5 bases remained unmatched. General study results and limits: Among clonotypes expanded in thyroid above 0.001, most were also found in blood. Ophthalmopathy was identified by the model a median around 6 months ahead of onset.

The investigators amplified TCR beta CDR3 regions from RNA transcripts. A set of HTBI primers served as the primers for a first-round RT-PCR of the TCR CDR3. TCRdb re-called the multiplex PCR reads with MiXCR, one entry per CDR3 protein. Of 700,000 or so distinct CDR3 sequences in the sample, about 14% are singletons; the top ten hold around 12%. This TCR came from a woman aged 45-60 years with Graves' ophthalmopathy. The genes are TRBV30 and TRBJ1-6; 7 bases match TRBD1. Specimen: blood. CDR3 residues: CAWSQGQFNSPLHF. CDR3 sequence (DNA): TGTGCCTGGAGCCAGGGACAGTTTAATTCACCCCTCCACTTT. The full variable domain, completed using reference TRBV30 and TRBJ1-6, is SQTIHQWPATLVQPVGSPLSLECTVEGTSNPNLYWYRQAAGRGLQLLFYSVGIGQISSEVPQNLSASRPQDRQFILSSKKLLLSDSGFYLCAWSQGQFNSPLHFGNGTRLTVT.